This T cell receptor (beta chain) came from a study of cytomegalovirus exposure and HLA in healthy donors. For this clone: What it binds is unknown.

The V gene end was trimmed by 5 bases and the J gene end by 5 bases; junction bases not matched to a gene: 2. There are 13 residues in the CDR3. CDR1 SNHLY and CDR2 FYNNEI come from the germline V gene. Donors in the study were healthy people who gave bone marrow. Use of 60 Vbeta and 13 Jbeta primers characterized the PCR. The table came from immunoSEQ multiplex PCR; TCRdb's copy has only in-frame clones and leaves some out. Here the sample spans 100,000 to 150,000 clones, approximately 80% being singletons. Study findings and constraints: A few CMV-associated chains were confirmed in vitro to be specific for CMV antigens. Rarity held for most TCR sequences, but there were some public TCRs that occurred in many donors. Earlier analysis found most TCR beta V segments productive about 87% or about 30% of the time.

The rearrangement links TRBV2 to TRBJ2-4, with 8 bases aligning to TRBD1. The TCR sequence derives from a man aged 18 to 35 in good health and CMV-seronegative. The sequenced sample was PBMCs. Here the CDR3 reads CASSQTGENIQYF. For the CDR3, the DNA is TGTGCCAGCAGTCAGACAGGGGAAAACATTCAGTACTTC.